This TCR beta chain was retrieved from a study of beta chain features in type 1 diabetes. What was sequenced were expressed TCRB transcripts, since all of the isolated RNA had been reverse transcribed. Sequenced by immunoSEQ multiplex PCR; TCRdb stores in-frame clones only, minus some. Seen here are hundreds of thousands of clones, around an eighth observed once, and the top ten hold 0.03% to 0.04%. Comment on this clone: Antigen specificity is unknown.

Germline assignment: CDR1 GTSNPN and CDR2 SVGIG (reference sequence). This CDR3 is 15 amino acids long. Trimming took 3 bases from V and 0 from J, leaving 9 bases between them. Study-wide results and caveats: When Type 1 diabetes patients were examined, their TCRB CDR3s proved moderately but significantly shorter in all four CD4+ subsets.

The origin of this receptor is a man younger than 35 with type 1 diabetes. What was sequenced was naive CD4+ T cells from blood. The chain couples TRBV30 to TRBJ2-6, with D tentatively TRBD1 (5 bases). DNA for the CDR3: TGTGCCTGGAGGCCCCAGGGCTCTGGGGCCAACGTCCTGACTTTC. Protein product: CAWRPQGSGANVLTF. The whole variable domain, filled in from reference TRBV30 and TRBJ2-6, reads SQTIHQWPATLVQPVGSPLSLECTVEGTSNPNLYWYRQAAGRGLQLLFYSVGIGQISSEVPQNLSASRPQDRQFILSSKKLLLSDSGFYLCAWRPQGSGANVLTFGAGSRLTVL.